Shown below are 20 T cell receptor beta chains from a single sample sequenced in a study of CD8+ T cells in alopecia areata. As the sequencing template, cDNA was produced by extracting RNA and reverse transcribing it. Produced via immunoSEQ multiplex PCR; TCRdb's table is partial and in-frame only. The sample contains about 150,000 clones, about 54% of which appear only once. Sample: CD4+ T cells sorted from blood. These receptors came from a human donor in good health.

The chain links TRBV5-1 to TRBJ1-5; 9 bases are a match to TRBD1. The CDR3 length is 15 residues. Germline-derived CDR1 and CDR2 are SGHRS and YFSETQ. J was trimmed by 6 bases and V by 1 base; bases with no gene match: 5. The DNA for the CDR3 is TGCGCCAGCAGCTTGACGGGACAGGGAAGTCAGCCCCAGCATTTT. Its translation is CASSLTGQGSQPQHF.

This clone was observed a handful of times. V usage is TRBV9 and J usage is TRBJ1-1; D is possibly TRBD1 (6 bases). The V gene lost 0 bases and the J gene lost 2 bases, with 14 bases spanning the gap. The germline V gene has CDR1 SGDLS and CDR2 YYNGEE. The CDR3 spans 16 residues. The CDR3 here is CASSVALGARNTEAFF. The CDR3 nucleotides read TGTGCCAGCAGCGTAGCTTTGGGGGCGCGAAACACTGAAGCTTTCTTT.

This chain joins TRBV29-1 and TRBJ2-3, with unresolved D. This CDR3 is built from 15 residues. The V and J ends lost 6 bases and 4 bases respectively, with 20 bases between them. Germline CDR1 reads SQVTM; CDR2 reads ANQGSEA. The CDR3 bases are TGCAGCGTCGGAGCGTGGGTCTCAACCTCAGATACGCAGTATTTT. Its protein is CSVGAWVSTSDTQYF.

A few counts support this clone. The chain couples TRBV29-1 to TRBJ1-3, with D unresolved. Looked up from germline, CDR1 is SQVTM and CDR2 is ANQGSEA. CDR3 size: 16 residues. V was trimmed by 0 bases and J by 1 base, leaving 13 bases between them. CDR3 loop: CSVEDHMKGSGNTIYF. The DNA of the CDR3 is TGCAGCGTTGAAGATCACATGAAAGGGTCTGGAAACACCATATATTTT. Drawing the rest from reference TRBV29-1 and TRBJ1-3, the complete variable domain is SAVISQKPSRDICQRGTSLTIQCQVDSQVTMMFWYRQQPGQSLTLIATANQGSEATYESGFVIDKFPISRPNLTFSTLTVSNMSPEDSSIYLCSVEDHMKGSGNTIYFGEGSWLTVV.

This rearrangement joins TRBV7-9 to TRBJ1-2; D remains ambiguous. CDR3 length: 13 residues. Trimming left V 1 base short and J 4 bases short, with 7 bases between. Germline V gene sequence: CDR1 SEHNR, CDR2 FQNEAQ (reference sequence). The CDR3 DNA is TGTGCCAGCAGCTTAGTACAAGCCTATGGCTACACCTTC. It specifies CASSLVQAYGYTF.

This sequence joins TRBV5-1 and TRBJ2-7, with D possibly being TRBD2 (5 bases). The V gene lost 6 bases and the J gene lost 1 base, with 11 bases spanning the gap. Per the germline V gene, CDR1 is SGHRS and CDR2 is YFSETQ. The CDR3 totals 13 residues. The CDR3 nucleotides read TGCGCCAGCACCCTGGCGGGTTCCTACGAGCAGTACTTC. Translated, it gives CASTLAGSYEQYF.

This clone was found a few times. One end of the junction is discordant with germline, which a read error may explain. The chain is built from TRBV7-7 and TRBJ2-5; no clear D. Germline V lookup: CDR1 SSHAT, CDR2 FNYEAQ (reference sequence). There are 14 residues in the CDR3. CDR3 coding DNA: TGTGCTAGCAGCCTCCAGACGGTGAGGGAGACCCAGTACTTC. Its translation: CASSLQTVRETQYF.

This clone has just one count. V and J are TRBV27 and TRBJ2-7; 7 positions agree with TRBD1. With V trimmed by 1 base and J by 6 bases, 3 bases remained unmatched. The germline V gene encodes CDR1 MNHEY and CDR2 SMNVEV (reference sequence). The CDR3 runs to 13 residues. The CDR3 region has the DNA TGTGCCAGCAGTTTATACAGGGGAACCGAGCAGTACTTC. The encoded protein is CASSLYRGTEQYF.

J is TRBJ2-1 and V is TRBV18; 10 bases match TRBD2. The CDR3 is 16 residues long. Germline lookup yields CDR1 KGHSH and CDR2 LQKENI. Unmatched junction bases numbered 5, after V lost 3 bases and J lost 3 bases. The CDR3 sequence: CASSPGLAAIYNEQFF. The CDR3 DNA sequence: TGTGCCAGCTCACCTGGACTAGCGGCAATCTACAATGAGCAGTTCTTC.

This chain joins TRBV10-3 and TRBJ2-1, with unresolved D. The CDR3 contains 14 residues. In germline, CDR1 is ENHRY, CDR2 SYGVKD. V was clipped by 8 bases and J by 5 bases, with 16 bases between them. The CDR3 loop is CAIAAPNSDNEQFF. CDR3 DNA sequence: TGTGCCATCGCAGCGCCCAATTCGGACAATGAGCAGTTCTTC.

This clone was detected only a few times. The J gene is TRBJ1-2, the V gene TRBV6-6; D possibly corresponds to TRBD1 (6 bases). The V and J ends lost 2 bases and 2 bases respectively, with 6 bases between them. Germline loops: CDR1 MNHNY, CDR2 SVGAGI (reference sequence). The CDR3 has 13 amino acids. The CDR3 DNA reads TGTGCCAGCAGTTACCAGGGGAACTATGGCTACACCTTC. Translation gives CASSYQGNYGYTF.

This clone was picked up a small number of times. The J gene is TRBJ2-3, the V gene TRBV10-3; D is possibly TRBD1 or TRBD2 (5 bases each). V lost 0 bases to trimming and J lost 2 bases, with 6 bases between them. Germline V gene sequence: CDR1 ENHRY, CDR2 SYGVKD. This CDR3 comprises 14 residues. The CDR3 nucleotides are TGTGCCATCAGTGAGTCGGGGGACACAGATACGCAGTATTTT. Translating it yields CAISESGDTDTQYF.

This clone has more than one count but fewer than ten. The chain's CDR3 is CASSSTGTNQETQYF. DNA of the CDR3: TGCGCCAGCAGCTCAACCGGGACAAACCAAGAGACCCAGTACTTC. The V and J genes are TRBV5-1 and TRBJ2-5; possible D gene TRBD1, 6 bases. This CDR3 is built from 15 residues. Germline CDR1 is SGHRS and CDR2 is YFSETQ. The V and J ends lost 3 bases and 0 bases respectively, with 12 bases between them.

This clone turned up a few times. The CDR3 is CASSLSSGLGEAFF. The CDR3 DNA is TGTGCCAGCAGTTTATCCAGCGGACTGGGTGAAGCTTTCTTT. The chain joins TRBV27 to TRBJ1-1, with D unresolved. CDR1 and CDR2 (germline): MNHEY, SMNVEV (reference sequence). V lost 0 bases and J lost 7, with 12 bases in between. This CDR3 is 14 amino acids long.

This rearrangement joins TRBV6-5 to TRBJ2-5; 11 nucleotides agree with TRBD2. The germline V gene has CDR1 MNHEY and CDR2 SVGAGI. This CDR3 region has 15 residues. Unmatched junction bases numbered 9, after V lost 7 bases and J lost 5 bases. Written as DNA, the CDR3 is TGTGCCAGCAACTCGCTAGCGGGAGGCGGGGAGACCCAGTACTTC. It translates to CASNSLAGGGETQYF.

This clone has a single count. V gene TRBV29-1 combines with J gene TRBJ1-3; no clear D gene. The CDR3 is 11 amino acids. Germline-derived CDR1 and CDR2 are SQVTM and ANQGSEA. Trimming pared 3 bases from V and 1 base from J, leaving 1 base between. Here the CDR3 reads CSVESGNTIYF. The CDR3 DNA sequence: TGCAGCGTTGAGTCTGGAAACACCATATATTTT.

Notes on this clone: Distinct nucleotide sequences in the sample also encode this CDR3. The rearrangement joins TRBV9 to TRBJ2-2, with D perhaps matching TRBD2 (6 bases). From germline, CDR1 is SGDLS and CDR2 YYNGEE. V dropped 2 bases and J dropped 0 bases, with 8 bases sitting between them. CDR3 length: 15 amino acids. Here the CDR3 reads CASSVAGSNTGELFF. As DNA, the CDR3 is TGTGCCAGCAGCGTCGCGGGATCGAACACCGGGGAGCTGTTTTTT.

This chain connects TRBV6-5 to TRBJ1-1; tentative D call: TRBD1 (6 bases). This CDR3 region has 16 residues. V was pared by 2 bases and J by 1 base, with 14 bases between. The germline V gene has CDR1 MNHEY and CDR2 SVGAGI. Here the CDR3 reads CASSYTTQGRNTEAFF. The CDR3 region has the DNA TGTGCCAGCAGTTACACGACACAGGGTCGGAACACTGAAGCTTTCTTT.

Written as DNA, the CDR3 is TGCAGCGTTGACAGGACAGGGGGTCGCGGCTACACCTTC. It specifies CSVDRTGGRGYTF. The chain links TRBV29-1 to TRBJ1-2, with 10 bases aligning to TRBD1. The CDR3 totals 13 residues. CDR1 and CDR2 (germline): SQVTM, ANQGSEA. V shed 3 bases, J shed 8 bases, and the junction held 6 bases outside the gene matches.

This clone was picked up many times. V and J are TRBV6-5 and TRBJ1-4, with a tentative D call TRBD1 (5 bases). The V gene's germline CDR1 is MNHEY and CDR2 SVGAGI. The CDR3 is 14 amino acids. The germline V and J ends were trimmed by 6 bases and 4 bases, with 12 bases remaining between them. In DNA form, the CDR3 reads TGTGCCAGCAGGGCAGGGAGGAGTAATGAAAAACTGTTTTTT. Amino acids: CASRAGRSNEKLFF.